This is a list of T cell receptor beta chains from one sample in a study of patients and donors after allogeneic stem cell transplantation. TCRdb independently ran MiXCR on the RT-PCR reads; one entry per CDR3 protein. The sample has about a million distinct CDR3 sequences, roughly 18% seen once; the top ten hold approximately 5.9%. The sequenced sample was blood, either unsorted or a sorted T cell fraction (not recorded which). These receptors all stem from a human donor who was either an allogeneic HSCT recipient or a stem cell or donor lymphocyte infusion donor (not recorded which). It is not recorded whose cells these are; they may come from a transplant donor. Each CDR3 is given with its conserved first and last residue. Not all rows give a size; the values are once, few, many and, for expanded clones, a class.

>TRBJ2-5|TRBV6-1|few
CASKHASGEVETQYF
>TRBJ2-3|TRBV7-2|-
CASSTGQTTDTQYF
>TRBJ1-2|TRBV12-5|few
CASGLATDRNYGYTF
>TRBJ1-4|TRBV5-1|-
CASSTTGAGNEKLFF
>TRBJ1-4|TRBV5-4|-
CASSLFLFPLPSSTNEKLFF
>TRBJ2-7|TRBV18|-
CASSHRLEGVYEQYF
>TRBJ1-2|TRBV25-1|few
CASSERTGGGYTF
>TRBJ2-1|TRBV14|-
CASSHHSGAGGNEQFF
>TRBJ2-3|TRBV15|-
CATSRGDTQYF
>TRBJ2-3|TRBV7-9|-
CASSLAAAGTDTQYF
>TRBJ1-2|TRBV12-3/TRBV12-4|few
CASRASGGSGYGYTF
>TRBJ2-7|TRBV6-1|-
CASRGRDSYEQYF
>TRBJ1-1|TRBV5-1|few
CASTPFGRGTEAFF
>TRBJ1-3|TRBV2|-
CASKDGSGNTIYF
>TRBJ1-2|TRBV5-1|-
CASREETGGDGYTF
>TRBJ2-7|TRBV20-1|few
CSARVDQGAYF
>TRBJ1-1|TRBV20-1|-
CSALGSPGTEAFF
>TRBJ1-5|TRBV20-1|-
CSAVRQGRQPQHF
>TRBJ1-6|TRBV7-2|few
CASSYQTEYNSPLHF
>TRBJ2-7|TRBV13|-
CASTQHQGGGYEQYF
>TRBJ2-3|TRBV7-9|few
CASSFGSAQSDTQYF
>TRBJ2-1|TRBV2|-
CASSEAGLAGVEGVF
>TRBJ2-2|TRBV24-1|-
CATSARLNTGELFF
>TRBJ2-1|TRBV20-1|-
CSARVPGTAPTNEQFF
>TRBJ1-4|TRBV5-1|few
CASSLLPGGVGEKLFF
>TRBJ2-7|TRBV29-1|few
CSAGQPAPGEQYF
>TRBJ2-6|TRBV5-1|-
CASREGQGPSGANVLTF
>TRBJ2-5|TRBV5-1|many
CASSLPAQETQYF
>TRBJ1-2|TRBV29-1|-
CSVESGRGTYGYTF
>TRBJ1-2|TRBV12-3/TRBV12-4|-
CASSSALGQGLYGYTF
>TRBJ1-2|TRBV7-6|-
CASSTLGATSTYGYTF
>TRBJ2-3|TRBV29-1|-
CSVEAGRTQYF
>TRBJ2-2|TRBV3-1|-
CASSQFSATERTGELFF
>TRBJ2-2|TRBV12-3/TRBV12-4|few
CASSLSGLAAENTGELFF
>TRBJ2-3|TRBV5-6|-
CASSLWGGRRTDTQYF
>TRBJ2-1|TRBV24-1|few
CATSDPVIRGESEQFF
>TRBJ2-2|TRBV10-3|-
CAIQGSLELFF
>TRBJ1-2|TRBV7-9|-
CASSPDSLNYGYTF
>TRBJ1-2|TRBV5-1|few
CASSGTQGREGGYTF